This TCR beta chain was profiled in a study of cytomegalovirus exposure and HLA in healthy donors. Study conclusions and caveats: It was found in a later analysis that first-cohort TCR clusters tended to co-occur in the 120 validation repertoires. The authors enumerated 150 to 200 TCR beta chains as linked to cytomegalovirus. The majority of TCR sequences were rare, yet some public TCRs appeared in many donors. In vitro experiments confirmed that three CMV-associated chains were specific for CMV antigens.

The data were produced by immunoSEQ multiplex PCR, yet TCRdb's version contains in-frame clones alone and is incomplete. The table has around 200,000 clones, approximately 84% seen once; the top ten hold 2.5% to 3.5%. The CDR3 consists of 18 residues. After removal of 5 bases from V and 6 bases from J, the junction contained 18 bases not matched to a gene. CDR1 and CDR2 from the germline V gene are SGHVS and FQNEAQ. On this clone itself: Its antigen is unknown.

The material sequenced was PBMCs. This TCR came from a woman between 18 and 30 years old in good health and CMV-seropositive. V is TRBV7-8 and J is TRBJ2-2; 7 bases map to TRBD1. CDR3 bases: TGTGCCAGCAGCCCACGGCAGGGGCTTCTAACAGGGGCCGGGGAGCTGTTTTTT. Encoded protein: CASSPRQGLLTGAGELFF.